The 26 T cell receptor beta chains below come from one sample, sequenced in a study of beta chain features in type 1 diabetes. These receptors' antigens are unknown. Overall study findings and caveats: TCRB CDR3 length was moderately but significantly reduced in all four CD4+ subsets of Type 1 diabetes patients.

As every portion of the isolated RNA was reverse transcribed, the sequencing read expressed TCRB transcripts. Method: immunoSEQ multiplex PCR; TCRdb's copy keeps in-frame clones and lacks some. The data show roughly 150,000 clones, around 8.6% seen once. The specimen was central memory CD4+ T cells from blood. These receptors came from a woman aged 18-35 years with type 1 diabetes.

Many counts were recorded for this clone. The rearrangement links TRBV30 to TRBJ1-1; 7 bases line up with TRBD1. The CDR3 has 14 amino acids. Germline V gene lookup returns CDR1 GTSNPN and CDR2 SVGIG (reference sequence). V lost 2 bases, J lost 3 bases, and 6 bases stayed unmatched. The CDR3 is CAWSISTGYTEAFF. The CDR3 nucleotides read TGTGCCTGGAGTATATCGACAGGGTACACTGAAGCTTTCTTT.

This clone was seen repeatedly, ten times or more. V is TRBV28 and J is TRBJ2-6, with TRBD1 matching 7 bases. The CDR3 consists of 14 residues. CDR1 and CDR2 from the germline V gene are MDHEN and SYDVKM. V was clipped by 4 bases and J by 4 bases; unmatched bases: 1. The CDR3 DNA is TGTGCCAGCAGTTCGACAGGGGGGGCCAACGTCCTGACTTTC. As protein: CASSSTGGANVLTF.

CDR3 in amino acids: CASRKPGVHEQYF. In nucleotides, the CDR3 is TGTGCCAGCAGAAAACCTGGAGTCCACGAGCAGTACTTC. The chain is built from TRBV27 and TRBJ2-7, with D uncertain. The CDR3 totals 13 residues. Per the germline V gene, CDR1 is MNHEY and CDR2 is SMNVEV (reference sequence). V was pared by 6 bases and J by 5 bases, with 14 bases between.

The CDR3 DNA follows: TGCGCCAGCAGCCAAGGCCGAAGGGGGTATGAGTTCTTC. Translating it yields CASSQGRRGYEFF. The rearrangement links TRBV4-3 to TRBJ2-1; D is perhaps TRBD1 (6 bases). CDR3 length: 13 residues. The V gene's germline CDR1 is LGHNA and CDR2 YSLEER. V lost 1 base and J 14 bases, leaving 15 bases between the germline ends.

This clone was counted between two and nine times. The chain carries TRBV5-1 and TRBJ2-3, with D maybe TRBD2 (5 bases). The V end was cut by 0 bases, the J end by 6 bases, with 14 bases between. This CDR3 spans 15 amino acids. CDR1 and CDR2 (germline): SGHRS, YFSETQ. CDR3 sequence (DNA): TGCGCCAGCAGCTTGGCCTGGTCCCGCGGGGATACGCAGTATTTT. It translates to CASSLAWSRGDTQYF.

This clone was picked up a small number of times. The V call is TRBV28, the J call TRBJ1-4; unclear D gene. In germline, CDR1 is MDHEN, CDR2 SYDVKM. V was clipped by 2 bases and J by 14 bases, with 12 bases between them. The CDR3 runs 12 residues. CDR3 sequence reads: CASSLRPTALFF. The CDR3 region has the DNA TGTGCCAGCAGTTTACGCCCCACCGCGCTGTTTTTT.

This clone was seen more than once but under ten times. The CDR3 spells CSVEQLNEQFF. CDR3 nucleotide sequence: TGCAGCGTTGAACAACTCAATGAGCAGTTCTTC. The chain has TRBV29-1 and TRBJ2-1; D is undetermined. Germline V gene data show CDR1 as SQVTM and CDR2 as ANQGSEA. This CDR3 contains 11 residues. V lost 2 bases, J lost 6 bases, and 5 bases lay in between.

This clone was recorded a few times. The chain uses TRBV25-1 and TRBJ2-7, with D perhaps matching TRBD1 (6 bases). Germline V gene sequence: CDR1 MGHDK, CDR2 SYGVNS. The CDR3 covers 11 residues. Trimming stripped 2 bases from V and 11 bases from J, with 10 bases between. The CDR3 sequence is CASSEGGDKYF. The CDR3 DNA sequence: TGTGCCAGCAGTGAAGGGGGCGACAAGTACTTC.

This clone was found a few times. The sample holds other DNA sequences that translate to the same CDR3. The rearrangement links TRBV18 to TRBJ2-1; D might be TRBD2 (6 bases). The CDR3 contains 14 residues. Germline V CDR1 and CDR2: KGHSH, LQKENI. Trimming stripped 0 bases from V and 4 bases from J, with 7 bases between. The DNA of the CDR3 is TGTGCCAGCTCACCACCGGAGGGGTACAATGAGCAGTTCTTC. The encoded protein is CASSPPEGYNEQFF.

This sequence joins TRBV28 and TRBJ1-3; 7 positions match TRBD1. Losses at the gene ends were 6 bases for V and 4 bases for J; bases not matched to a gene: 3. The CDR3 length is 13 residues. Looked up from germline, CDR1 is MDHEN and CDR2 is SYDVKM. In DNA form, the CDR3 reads TGTGCCAGCAGCACGGGACAGGGAAACACCATATATTTT. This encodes CASSTGQGNTIYF.

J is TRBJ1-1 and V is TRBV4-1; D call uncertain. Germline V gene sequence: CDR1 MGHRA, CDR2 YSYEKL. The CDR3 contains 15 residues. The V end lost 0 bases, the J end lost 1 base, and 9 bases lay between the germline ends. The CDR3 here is CASSQDGSGNTEAFF. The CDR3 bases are TGCGCCAGCAGCCAAGACGGATCGGGGAACACTGAAGCTTTCTTT.

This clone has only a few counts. CDR3 residues: CASRTSGSSYEQYF. The DNA of the CDR3 is TGTGCCAGCAGGACTAGCGGAAGCTCCTACGAGCAGTACTTC. The chain has TRBV5-4 and TRBJ2-7; 9 nucleotides match TRBD2. CDR3 size: 14 residues. Germline lookup yields CDR1 SGHNT and CDR2 YYREEE (reference sequence). Trimming at V came to 5 bases and at J to 0 bases, leaving 3 bases not matched to a gene.

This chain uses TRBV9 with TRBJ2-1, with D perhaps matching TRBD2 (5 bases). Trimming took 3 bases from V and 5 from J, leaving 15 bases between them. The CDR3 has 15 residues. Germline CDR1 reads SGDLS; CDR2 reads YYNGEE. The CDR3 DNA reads TGTGCCAGCAGCGGGGTGGGCAGCGGAGACAATGAGCAGTTCTTC. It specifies CASSGVGSGDNEQFF.

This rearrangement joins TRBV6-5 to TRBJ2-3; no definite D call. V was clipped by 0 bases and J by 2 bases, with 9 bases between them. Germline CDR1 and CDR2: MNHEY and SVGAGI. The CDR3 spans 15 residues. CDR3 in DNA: TGTGCCAGCAGTTACTCGAGTACTAACACAGATACGCAGTATTTT. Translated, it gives CASSYSSTNTDTQYF.

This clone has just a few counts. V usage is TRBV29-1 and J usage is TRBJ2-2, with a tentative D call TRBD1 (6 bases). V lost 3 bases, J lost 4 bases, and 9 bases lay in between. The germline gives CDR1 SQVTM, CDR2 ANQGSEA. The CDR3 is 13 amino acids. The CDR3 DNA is TGCAGCGTTGACAGGGGTGGCACCGGGGAGCTGTTTTTT. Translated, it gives CSVDRGGTGELFF.

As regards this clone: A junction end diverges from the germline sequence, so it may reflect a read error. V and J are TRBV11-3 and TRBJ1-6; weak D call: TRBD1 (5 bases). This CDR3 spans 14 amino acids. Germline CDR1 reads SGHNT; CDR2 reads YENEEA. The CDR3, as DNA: TGTGCCAGCACCTTACGGGGGGGTCGGTCACCCCTCCACTTT. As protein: CASTLRGGRSPLHF.

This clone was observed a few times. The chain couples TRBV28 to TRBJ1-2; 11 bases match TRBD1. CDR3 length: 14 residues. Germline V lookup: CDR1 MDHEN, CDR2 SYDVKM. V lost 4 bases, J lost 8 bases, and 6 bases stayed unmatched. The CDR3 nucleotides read TGTGCCAGCAGTTCTCTGGGACAGGGGGACGGCTACACCTTC. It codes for CASSSLGQGDGYTF.

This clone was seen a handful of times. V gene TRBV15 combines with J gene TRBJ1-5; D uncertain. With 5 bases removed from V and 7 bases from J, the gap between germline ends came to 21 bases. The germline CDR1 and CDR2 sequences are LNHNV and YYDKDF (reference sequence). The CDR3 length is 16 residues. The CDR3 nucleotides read TGTGCCACCAGCGGCGCCCAGACGGGAGGAAGGCAGCCCCAGCATTTT. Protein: CATSGAQTGGRQPQHF.

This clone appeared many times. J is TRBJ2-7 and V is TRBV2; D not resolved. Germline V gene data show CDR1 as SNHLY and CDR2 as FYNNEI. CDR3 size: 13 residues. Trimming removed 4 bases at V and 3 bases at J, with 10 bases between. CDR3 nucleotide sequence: TGTGCCAGCAGTGGTGGCCTAGTCTACGAGCAGTACTTC. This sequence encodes CASSGGLVYEQYF.

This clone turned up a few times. CDR3 sequence reads: CASQGVGTGELFF. In nucleotides, the CDR3 is TGTGCCAGCCAGGGGGTCGGGACCGGGGAGCTGTTTTTT. The J gene is TRBJ2-2, the V gene TRBV12-5; 7 bases map to TRBD1. CDR1 LGHNT and CDR2 FRNRAP come from the germline V gene. The CDR3 runs to 13 residues.

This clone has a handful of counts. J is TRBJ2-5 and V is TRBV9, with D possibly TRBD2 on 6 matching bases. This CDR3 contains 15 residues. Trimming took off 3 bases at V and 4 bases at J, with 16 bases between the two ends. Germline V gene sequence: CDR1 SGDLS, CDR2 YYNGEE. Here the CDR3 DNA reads TGTGCCAGCAGCGGGGGCAGCGGGTTGTCAGAGACCCAGTACTTC. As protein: CASSGGSGLSETQYF.

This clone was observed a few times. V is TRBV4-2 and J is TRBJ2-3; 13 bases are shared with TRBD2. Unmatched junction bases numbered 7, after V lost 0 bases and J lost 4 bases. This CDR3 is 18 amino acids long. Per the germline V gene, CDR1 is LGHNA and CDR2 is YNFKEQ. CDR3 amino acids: CASSQDLGLAGLPDTQYF. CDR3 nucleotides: TGTGCCAGCAGCCAAGACCTGGGACTAGCGGGACTCCCAGATACGCAGTATTTT.

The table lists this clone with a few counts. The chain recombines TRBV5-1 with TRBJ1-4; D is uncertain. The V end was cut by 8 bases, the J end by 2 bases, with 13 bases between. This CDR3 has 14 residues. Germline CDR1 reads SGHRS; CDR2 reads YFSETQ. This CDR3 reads CASSTSGTNEKLFF. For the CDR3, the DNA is TGCGCCAGTTCAACCAGTGGCACTAATGAAAAACTGTTTTTT.

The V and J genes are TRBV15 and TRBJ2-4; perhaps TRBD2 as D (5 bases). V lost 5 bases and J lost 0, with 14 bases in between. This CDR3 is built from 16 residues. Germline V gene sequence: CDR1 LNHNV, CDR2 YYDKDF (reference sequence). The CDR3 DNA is TGTGCCACCAGCCAGGAGGATCGTCTAGCCAAAAACATTCAGTACTTC. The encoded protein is CATSQEDRLAKNIQYF.

The DNA for the CDR3 is TGTGCCAGCAGTAACCGGGACACGGCCAACTTGGGGCAGTACTTC. It encodes CASSNRDTANLGQYF. The rearrangement uses TRBV6-5 and TRBJ2-7; maybe TRBD1 (6 bases). This CDR3 has 15 amino acids. Germline V lookup: CDR1 MNHEY, CDR2 SVGAGI. Deletions cut 5 bases from V and 9 bases from J, with 23 bases between.

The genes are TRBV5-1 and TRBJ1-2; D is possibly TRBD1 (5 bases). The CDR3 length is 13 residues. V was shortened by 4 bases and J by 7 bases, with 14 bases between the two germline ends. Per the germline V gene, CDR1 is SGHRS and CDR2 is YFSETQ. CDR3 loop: CASSPEGAAGYTF. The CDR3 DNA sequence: TGCGCCAGCAGCCCGGAAGGGGCAGCTGGCTACACCTTC.